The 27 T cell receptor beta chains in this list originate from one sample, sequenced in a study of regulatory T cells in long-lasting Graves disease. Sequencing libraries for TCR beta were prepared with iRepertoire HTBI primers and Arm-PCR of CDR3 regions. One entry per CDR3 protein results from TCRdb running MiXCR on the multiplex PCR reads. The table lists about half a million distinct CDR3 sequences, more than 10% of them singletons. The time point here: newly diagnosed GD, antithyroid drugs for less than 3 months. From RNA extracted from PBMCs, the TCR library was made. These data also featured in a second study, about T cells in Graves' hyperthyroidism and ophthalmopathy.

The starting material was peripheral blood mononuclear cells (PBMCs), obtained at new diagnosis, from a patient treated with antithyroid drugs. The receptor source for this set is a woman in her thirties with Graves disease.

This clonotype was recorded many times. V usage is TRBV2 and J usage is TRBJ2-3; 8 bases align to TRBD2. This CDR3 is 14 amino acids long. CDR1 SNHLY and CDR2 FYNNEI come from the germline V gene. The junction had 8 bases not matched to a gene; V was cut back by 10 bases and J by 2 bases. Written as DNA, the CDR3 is TGTGCCACCGAGCGGGAGCGCTCCACAGATACGCAGTATTTT. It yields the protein CATERERSTDTQYF.

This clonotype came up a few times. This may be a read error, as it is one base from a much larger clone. The CDR3 here is CNAKENDRVWSPLHF. The CDR3 DNA reads TGCAATGCTAAGGAGAATGACAGGGTTTGGTCACCCCTCCACTTT. The V and J genes are TRBV20-1 and TRBJ1-6, with 7 nucleotides matching TRBD1. There are 15 residues in the CDR3. CDR1 DFQATT and CDR2 SNEGSKA come from the germline V gene (reference sequence).

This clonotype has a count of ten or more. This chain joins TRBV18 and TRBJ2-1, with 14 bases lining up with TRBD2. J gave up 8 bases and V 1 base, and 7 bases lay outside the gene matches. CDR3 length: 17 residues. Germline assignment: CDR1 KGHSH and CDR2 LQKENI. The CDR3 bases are TGTGCCAGCTCACCACAGGGACTAGCGGGAGTAGGAGATGAGCAGTTCTTC. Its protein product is CASSPQGLAGVGDEQFF.

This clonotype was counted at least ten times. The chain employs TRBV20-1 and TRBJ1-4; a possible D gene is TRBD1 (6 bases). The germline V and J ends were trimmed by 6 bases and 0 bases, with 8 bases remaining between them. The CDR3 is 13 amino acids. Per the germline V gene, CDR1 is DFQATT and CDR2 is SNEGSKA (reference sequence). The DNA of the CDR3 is TGCAGTGCGCGGACAGCAACTAATGAAAAACTGTTTTTT. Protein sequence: CSARTATNEKLFF.

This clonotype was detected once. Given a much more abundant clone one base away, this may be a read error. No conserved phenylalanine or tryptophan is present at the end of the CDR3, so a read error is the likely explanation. CDR3 region: CSATQLASSYNEQFL. CDR3 nucleotides: TGCAGTGCCACACAACTAGCGAGCTCCTACAATGAGCAGTTCCTC. The rearrangement joins TRBV20-1 to TRBJ2-1, with TRBD2 matching 7 bases. Germline-derived CDR1 and CDR2 are DFQATT and SNEGSKA (reference sequence). V lost 6 bases and J lost 0; bases outside the gene matches: 8. The CDR3 is 15 residues long.

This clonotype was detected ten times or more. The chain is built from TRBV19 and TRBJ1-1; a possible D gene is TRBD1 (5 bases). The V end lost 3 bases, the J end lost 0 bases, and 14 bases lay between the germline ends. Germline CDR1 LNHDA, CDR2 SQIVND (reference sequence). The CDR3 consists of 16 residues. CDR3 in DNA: TGTGCCAGTAGTATCCCGCGACAGAGCATGAACACTGAAGCTTTCTTT. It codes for CASSIPRQSMNTEAFF.

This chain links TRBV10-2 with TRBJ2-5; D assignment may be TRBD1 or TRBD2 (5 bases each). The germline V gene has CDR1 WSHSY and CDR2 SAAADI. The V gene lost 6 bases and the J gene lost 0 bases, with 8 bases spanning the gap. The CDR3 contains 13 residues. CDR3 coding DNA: TGCGCCAGCAGCCGGGGCAACCAAGAGACCCAGTACTTC. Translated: CASSRGNQETQYF.

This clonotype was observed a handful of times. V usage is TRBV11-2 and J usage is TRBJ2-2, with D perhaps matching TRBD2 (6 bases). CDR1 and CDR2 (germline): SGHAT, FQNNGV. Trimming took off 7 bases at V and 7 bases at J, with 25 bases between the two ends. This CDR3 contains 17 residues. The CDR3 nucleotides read TGTGCCAGCACCCCATTCCTATTTGGGGGGAAGGACGGGGAGCTGTTTTTT. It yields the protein CASTPFLFGGKDGELFF.

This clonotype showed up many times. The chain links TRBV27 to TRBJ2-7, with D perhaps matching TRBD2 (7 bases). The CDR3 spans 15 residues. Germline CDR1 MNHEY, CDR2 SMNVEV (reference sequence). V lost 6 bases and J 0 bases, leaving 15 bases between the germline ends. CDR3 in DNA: TGTGCCAGCAGATCCTGGGGGGGGGCCTCCTACGAGCAGTACTTC. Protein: CASRSWGGASYEQYF.

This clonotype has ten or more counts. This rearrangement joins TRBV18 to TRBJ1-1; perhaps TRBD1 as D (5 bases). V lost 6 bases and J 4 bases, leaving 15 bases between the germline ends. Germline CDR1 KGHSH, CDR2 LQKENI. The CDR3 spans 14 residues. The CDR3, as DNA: TGTGCCAGCTCGCCAAGGGACCCCGTCACTGAAGCTTTCTTT. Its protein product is CASSPRDPVTEAFF.

CDR3 sequence (DNA): TGCGCCAGCAGCCTTGACGGACGCGCTCTCTCTGGAAACACCATATATTTT. Protein: CASSLDGRALSGNTIYF. V gene TRBV4-3 combines with J gene TRBJ1-3; D not certain. V was clipped by 4 bases and J by 0 bases, with 16 bases between them. CDR1 LGHNA and CDR2 YSLEER come from the germline V gene. This CDR3 is 17 amino acids long.

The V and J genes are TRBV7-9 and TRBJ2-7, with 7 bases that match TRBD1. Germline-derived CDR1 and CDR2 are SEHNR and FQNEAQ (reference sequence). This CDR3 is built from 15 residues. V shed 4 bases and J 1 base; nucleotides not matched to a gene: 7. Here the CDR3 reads CASSSSGGMSYEQYF. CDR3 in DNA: TGTGCCAGCAGCTCGTCAGGGGGTATGTCCTACGAGCAGTACTTC.

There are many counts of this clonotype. The CDR3 region has the DNA TGTGCCAGCAGTTTAGGCCGAGACTCGACTGAAGCTTTCTTT. Protein sequence: CASSLGRDSTEAFF. The chain recombines TRBV27 with TRBJ1-1; D gene unclear. Germline V gene sequence: CDR1 MNHEY, CDR2 SMNVEV (reference sequence). CDR3 size: 14 residues. The ends were cut back, 2 bases at V and 5 bases at J, with 12 bases in the middle.

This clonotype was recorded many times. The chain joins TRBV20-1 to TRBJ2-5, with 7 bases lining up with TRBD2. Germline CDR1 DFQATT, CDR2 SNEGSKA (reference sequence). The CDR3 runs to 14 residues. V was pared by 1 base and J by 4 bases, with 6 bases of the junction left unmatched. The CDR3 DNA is TGCAGTGCTAGAGTGAGCGGGAAGGCAGAGACCCAGTACTTC. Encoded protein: CSARVSGKAETQYF.

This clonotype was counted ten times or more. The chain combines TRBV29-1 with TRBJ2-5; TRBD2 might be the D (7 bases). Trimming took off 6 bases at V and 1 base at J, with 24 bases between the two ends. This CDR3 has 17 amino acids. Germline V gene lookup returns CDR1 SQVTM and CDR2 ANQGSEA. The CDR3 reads CSVRGGLLARLQETQYF. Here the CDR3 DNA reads TGCAGCGTGAGGGGGGGGCTACTAGCGAGGCTCCAAGAGACCCAGTACTTC.

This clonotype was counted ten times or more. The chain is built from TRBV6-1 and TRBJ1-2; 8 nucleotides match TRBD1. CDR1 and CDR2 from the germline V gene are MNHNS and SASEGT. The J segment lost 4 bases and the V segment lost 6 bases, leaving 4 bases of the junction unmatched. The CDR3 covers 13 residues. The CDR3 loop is CASRGQGVYGYTF. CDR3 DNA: TGTGCCAGCAGAGGACAGGGAGTCTATGGCTACACCTTC.

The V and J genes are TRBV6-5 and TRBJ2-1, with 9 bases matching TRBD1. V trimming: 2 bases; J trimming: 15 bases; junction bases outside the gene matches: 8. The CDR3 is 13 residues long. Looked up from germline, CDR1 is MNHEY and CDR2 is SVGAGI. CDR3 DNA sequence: TGTGCCAGCAGTTACCTTCTACAGGGGGCGGCGTTCTTC. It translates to CASSYLLQGAAFF.

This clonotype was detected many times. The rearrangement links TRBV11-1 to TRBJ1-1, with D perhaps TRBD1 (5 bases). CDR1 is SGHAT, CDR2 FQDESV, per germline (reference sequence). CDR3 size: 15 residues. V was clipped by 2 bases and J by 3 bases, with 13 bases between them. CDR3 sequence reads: CASSLTVTAYTEAFF. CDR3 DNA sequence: TGTGCCAGCAGCTTAACGGTGACAGCGTACACTGAAGCTTTCTTT.

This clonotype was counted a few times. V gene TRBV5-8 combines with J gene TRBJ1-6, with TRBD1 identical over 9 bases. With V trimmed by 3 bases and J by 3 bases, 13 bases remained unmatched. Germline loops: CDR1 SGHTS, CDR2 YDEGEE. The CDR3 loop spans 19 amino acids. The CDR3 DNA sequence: TGTGCCAGCAGCTCGTCCCGGGACAGGGAAAGGGGCTATAATTCACCCCTCCACTTT. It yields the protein CASSSSRDRERGYNSPLHF.

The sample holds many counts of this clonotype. The CDR3 sequence is CASGSSGNEQFF. The CDR3 DNA sequence: TGTGCCAGCGGTTCTAGCGGGAATGAGCAGTTCTTC. The chain employs TRBV12-3 or TRBV12-4 and TRBJ2-1; the match to TRBD2 covers 8 bases. After removal of 8 bases from V and 7 bases from J, the junction contained 4 bases not matched to a gene. The CDR3 is 12 residues long.

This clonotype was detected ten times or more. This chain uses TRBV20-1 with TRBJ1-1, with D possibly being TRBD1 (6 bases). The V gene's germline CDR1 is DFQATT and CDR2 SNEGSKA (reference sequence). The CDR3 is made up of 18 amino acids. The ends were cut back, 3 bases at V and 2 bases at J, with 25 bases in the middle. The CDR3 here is CSASRETYRGATNTEAFF. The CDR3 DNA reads TGCAGTGCTAGCCGGGAGACCTATCGGGGGGCGACAAACACTGAAGCTTTCTTT.

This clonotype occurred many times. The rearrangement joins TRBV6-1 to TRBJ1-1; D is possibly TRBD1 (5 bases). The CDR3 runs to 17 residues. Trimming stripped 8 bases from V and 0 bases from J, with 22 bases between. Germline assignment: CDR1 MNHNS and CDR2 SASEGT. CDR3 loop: CASGTWLLFSMNTEAFF. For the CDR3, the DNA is TGTGCCAGCGGGACTTGGCTTCTCTTCAGCATGAACACTGAAGCTTTCTTT.

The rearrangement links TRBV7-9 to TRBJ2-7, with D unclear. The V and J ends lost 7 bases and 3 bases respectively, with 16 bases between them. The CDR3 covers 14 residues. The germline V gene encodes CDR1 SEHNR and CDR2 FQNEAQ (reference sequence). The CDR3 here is CASTAPHPGYEQYF. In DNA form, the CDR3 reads TGTGCCAGCACCGCTCCCCACCCGGGCTACGAGCAGTACTTC.

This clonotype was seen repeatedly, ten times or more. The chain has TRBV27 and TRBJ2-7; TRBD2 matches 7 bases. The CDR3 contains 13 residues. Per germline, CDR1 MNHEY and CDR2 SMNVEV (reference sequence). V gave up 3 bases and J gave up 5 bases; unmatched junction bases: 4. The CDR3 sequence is CASSFGGFNEQYF. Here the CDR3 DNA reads TGTGCCAGCAGTTTCGGGGGGTTCAACGAGCAGTACTTC.

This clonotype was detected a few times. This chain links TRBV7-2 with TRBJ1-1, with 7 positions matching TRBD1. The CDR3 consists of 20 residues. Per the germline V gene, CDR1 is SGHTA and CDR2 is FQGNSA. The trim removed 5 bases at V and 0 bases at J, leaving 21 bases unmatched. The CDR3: CASSPRGKTGDWRMNTEAFF. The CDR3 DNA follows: TGTGCCAGCAGCCCTAGGGGGAAAACAGGGGATTGGAGAATGAACACTGAAGCTTTCTTT.

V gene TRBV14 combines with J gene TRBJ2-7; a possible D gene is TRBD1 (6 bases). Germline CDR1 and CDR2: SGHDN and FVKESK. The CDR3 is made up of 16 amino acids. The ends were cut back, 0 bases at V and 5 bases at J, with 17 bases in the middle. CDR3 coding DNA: TGTGCCAGCAGCCAAGATCGGTCCCAGGGGTGGGACGAGCAGTACTTC. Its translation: CASSQDRSQGWDEQYF.

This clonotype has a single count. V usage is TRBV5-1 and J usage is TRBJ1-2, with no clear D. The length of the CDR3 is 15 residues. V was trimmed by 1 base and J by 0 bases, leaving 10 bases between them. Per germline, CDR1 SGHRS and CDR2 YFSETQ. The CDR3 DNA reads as TGCGCCAGCAGCTTGCAGGCAGGAGCTAACTATGGCTACACCTTC. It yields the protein CASSLQAGANYGYTF.